These 10 T cell receptor beta chains share one sample of origin, sequenced in a study of cytomegalovirus exposure and HLA in healthy donors. Both 60 Vbeta primers and 13 Jbeta primers went into the PCR. Profiling relied on immunoSEQ multiplex PCR, and the TCRdb table lists in-frame clones only, not all of them. In the table there are 70,000 to 95,000 clones, approximately 82% of which are singletons. The material sequenced was PBMCs. Receptors originate from a man between 35 and 55 years old in good health and CMV-seronegative.

This clone occurred a few times. The gene calls are TRBV27 and TRBJ1-5, with TRBD1 identical over 7 bases. This CDR3 contains 15 residues. V trimming: 4 bases; J trimming: 0 bases; junction bases outside the gene matches: 3. Germline CDR1 reads MNHEY; CDR2 reads SMNVEV (reference sequence). CDR3 sequence reads: CASSSRGFSNQPQHF. In DNA form, the CDR3 reads TGTGCCAGCAGTTCCAGGGGGTTTAGCAATCAGCCCCAGCATTTT.

The chain couples TRBV5-1 to TRBJ2-1; 8 bases agree with TRBD2. Germline CDR1 SGHRS, CDR2 YFSETQ. The CDR3 runs to 13 residues. V lost 5 bases, J lost 9 bases, and 7 bases stayed unmatched. CDR3 sequence (DNA): TGCGCCAGCAGTAATAGCGGGAATGGTGAGCAGTTCTTC. This gives the protein CASSNSGNGEQFF.

The rearrangement joins TRBV6-1 to TRBJ1-4; D unclear. The CDR3 sequence is 12 residues long. Trimming pared 1 base from V and 15 bases from J, leaving 12 bases between. Germline V gene lookup returns CDR1 MNHNS and CDR2 SASEGT. This CDR3 is CASSEGHARLFF. The CDR3 nucleotides are TGTGCCAGCAGTGAAGGTCACGCCAGGTTGTTTTTT.

The DNA of the CDR3 is TGTGCCAGCAGCTCGGACAGACAAAACACTGAAGCTTTCTTT. The encoded protein is CASSSDRQNTEAFF. V and J are TRBV7-9 and TRBJ1-1, with a possible D match to TRBD1 (6 bases). The CDR3 is 14 residues long. V was cut by 4 bases and J by 2 bases, with 11 bases left in between. Per germline, CDR1 SEHNR and CDR2 FQNEAQ (reference sequence).

This sequence joins TRBV6-1 and TRBJ1-1; a possible D gene is TRBD1 (6 bases). V was clipped by 7 bases and J by 5 bases, with 17 bases between them. The CDR3 runs to 14 residues. Germline CDR1 and CDR2: MNHNS and SASEGT. CDR3 sequence (DNA): TGTGCCAGCAAATCACAGGGAGTGTCAACTGAAGCTTTCTTT. Amino acids: CASKSQGVSTEAFF.

This clone was seen just once. The chain recombines TRBV29-1 with TRBJ1-2; maybe TRBD1 (6 bases). The CDR3 spans 13 residues. V was pared by 1 base and J by 7 bases, with 13 bases between. Germline V gene sequence: CDR1 SQVTM, CDR2 ANQGSEA. As DNA, the CDR3 is TGCAGCGTTGAAGTGGGCAGGGGCTGTGGCTACACCTTC. Translating gives CSVEVGRGCGYTF.

This chain uses TRBV5-1 with TRBJ1-4, with unresolved D. CDR1 is SGHRS, CDR2 YFSETQ, per germline. V lost 0 bases, J lost 0 bases, and 12 bases lay in between. This CDR3 is 17 amino acids long. CDR3 residues: CASSLGMRLATNEKLFF. The CDR3 DNA follows: TGCGCCAGCAGCTTGGGGATGAGGCTCGCAACTAATGAAAAACTGTTTTTT.

The chain uses TRBV30 and TRBJ2-1, with 7 bases lining up with TRBD2. The CDR3 spans 16 residues. V shed 5 bases and J 2 bases; nucleotides not matched to a gene: 12. The germline CDR1 and CDR2 sequences are GTSNPN and SVGIG (reference sequence). Written as DNA, the CDR3 is TGTGCCTGGGTCTTCTGGGCGGGGGAGGCCTACAATGAGCAGTTCTTC. This codes for CAWVFWAGEAYNEQFF.

DNA of the CDR3: TGTGCCAGCAGCTTGTTAGAGGGTAATGGCTACACCTTC. Translation: CASSLLEGNGYTF. The V call is TRBV5-8, the J call TRBJ1-2; D is ambiguous. Trimming removed 1 base at V and 6 bases at J, with 10 bases between. The CDR3 loop spans 13 amino acids. The V gene's germline CDR1 is SGHTS and CDR2 YDEGEE.

The V call is TRBV7-9, the J call TRBJ1-1; D might be TRBD1 (5 bases). Germline CDR1 reads SEHNR; CDR2 reads FQNEAQ (reference sequence). This CDR3 spans 14 amino acids. The ends were cut back, 2 bases at V and 6 bases at J, with 13 bases in the middle. The CDR3: CASSLRQGAAEAFF. For the CDR3, the DNA is TGTGCCAGCAGCTTACGGCAGGGTGCGGCTGAAGCTTTCTTT.